A single sample gave rise to the 29 T cell receptor beta chains below, sequenced in a study of Graves' ophthalmopathy and Graves' hyperthyroidism. RNA transcripts provided the template for amplifying TCR beta CDR3 regions. First-round RT-PCR employed HTBI primers, with a second-round multiplex PCR after it. TCRdb re-analysed the multiplex PCR reads in MiXCR, keeping a single row per CDR3 protein. The sample holds over 650,000 distinct CDR3 sequences, about two fifths seen once. Sequencing was performed on peripheral blood. The receptors come from an adult man with Graves' ophthalmopathy.

The chain carries TRBV5-5 and TRBJ1-6; maybe TRBD1 (6 bases). Germline V CDR1 and CDR2: SGHKS, YYEKEE (reference sequence). The CDR3 runs 16 residues. The V end was cut by 1 base, the J end by 9 bases, with 17 bases between. The CDR3 nucleotides read TGTGCCAGCAGCTTGCTCCAGGGGCCAGGGATTTCACCCCTCCACTTT. Translation gives CASSLLQGPGISPLHF. Together with reference TRBV5-5 and TRBJ1-6, the CDR3 gives the full variable domain: DAGVTQSPTHLIKTRGQQVTLRCSPISGHKSVSWYQQVLGQGPQFIFQYYEKEERGRGNFPDRFSARQFPNYSSELNVNALLLGDSALYLCASSLLQGPGISPLHFGNGTRLTVT.

The rearrangement joins TRBV7-8 to TRBJ2-2; D might be TRBD2 (6 bases). The CDR3 is 18 amino acids. Between the trimmed V and J ends, which lost 7 bases and 6 bases, there was a span of 27 bases. Looked up from germline, CDR1 is SGHVS and CDR2 is FQNEAQ. For the CDR3, the DNA is TGTGCCAGCACCTCTAGCGCCCGAGCCTCTGGGGTCTCCGGGGAGCTGTTTTTT. Residues: CASTSSARASGVSGELFF.

The J gene is TRBJ2-5, the V gene TRBV11-2; 11 bases line up with TRBD2. CDR3 length: 16 residues. Germline values: CDR1 SGHAT, CDR2 FQNNGV. The V segment lost 1 base and the J segment 2 bases; nucleotides outside the gene matches: 3. This chain's CDR3 is CASSLGLAGSQETQYF. In DNA, the CDR3 is TGTGCCAGCAGCTTAGGACTAGCGGGATCGCAAGAGACCCAGTACTTC. The full variable domain, with the rest looked up from reference TRBV11-2 and TRBJ2-5, is EAGVAQSPRYKIIEKRQSVAFWCNPISGHATLYWYQQILGQGPKLLIQFQNNGVVDDSQLPKDRFSAERLKGVDSTLKIQPAKLEDSAVYLCASSLGLAGSQETQYFGPGTRLLVL.

This clonotype was seen only a few times. This chain links TRBV5-1 with TRBJ1-2, with 11 bases lining up with TRBD1. This CDR3 has 14 amino acids. The V gene's germline CDR1 is SGHRS and CDR2 YFSETQ. Germline trimming cut 5 bases from V and 6 bases from J; bases unmatched to any gene: 6. The CDR3 DNA reads TGCGCCAGCAGTCCCGGGACAGGGGGTAATGGCTACACCTTC. This gives the protein CASSPGTGGNGYTF.

There are many counts of this clonotype. The chain joins TRBV10-2 to TRBJ2-2; the D gene is possibly TRBD2 (5 bases). The germline V gene encodes CDR1 WSHSY and CDR2 SAAADI. V was shortened by 6 bases and J by 5 bases, with 10 bases between the two germline ends. The CDR3 runs 13 residues. The CDR3 DNA follows: TGCGCCAGCAGCAATGAGGGTACCGGGGAGCTGTTTTTT. This gives the protein CASSNEGTGELFF.

V and J are TRBV19 and TRBJ1-5; no definite D call. V was cut by 9 bases and J by 7 bases, with 16 bases left in between. The germline V gene has CDR1 LNHDA and CDR2 SQIVND (reference sequence). The CDR3 runs to 13 residues. The DNA for the CDR3 is TGTGCCAGCAGCAGTAGGGAGTCGCAGCCCCAGCATTTT. Protein: CASSSRESQPQHF.

This clonotype was picked up many times. This sequence joins TRBV7-8 and TRBJ2-5; 9 bases agree with TRBD1. V was pared by 5 bases and J by 5 bases, with 9 bases of the junction left unmatched. The germline V gene has CDR1 SGHVS and CDR2 FQNEAQ. This CDR3 spans 15 amino acids. The CDR3 region is CASSDWDRARETQYF. DNA for the CDR3: TGTGCCAGCAGCGACTGGGACAGGGCTAGGGAGACCCAGTACTTC. The variable domain in full, completed from reference TRBV7-8 and TRBJ2-5, reads GAGVSQSPRYKVAKRGQDVALRCDPISGHVSLFWYQQALGQGPEFLTYFQNEAQLDKSGLPSDRFFAERPEGSVSTLKIQRTQQEDSAVYLCASSDWDRARETQYFGPGTRLLVL.

Notes on this clonotype: One base away lies a much larger clone, so this may be a sequencing read error. Given the absence of the conserved phenylalanine or tryptophan at the CDR3 end, a read error is likely. The chain combines TRBV25-1 with TRBJ1-4; possible D gene TRBD1, 5 bases. Germline V gene lookup returns CDR1 MGHDK and CDR2 SYGVNS. The CDR3 contains 14 residues. V was pared by 6 bases and J by 4 bases, with 12 bases between. In nucleotides, the CDR3 is TGTGCCAGCAGCGCCTCGGGGGATAATGAAAAACTGTTTTAT. It codes for CASSASGDNEKLFY.

V gene TRBV20-1 combines with J gene TRBJ1-5; maybe TRBD2 (6 bases). The J call may be in error: the DNA end matches TRBJ2-3 better. CDR3 length: 14 residues. Germline V lookup: CDR1 DFQATT, CDR2 SNEGSKA (reference sequence). This CDR3 reads CSAPVVGGTDTQYF. The CDR3 region has the DNA TGCAGTGCGCCCGTGGTGGGGGGAACAGATACGCAGTATTTT.

This clonotype occurred many times. This chain uses TRBV13 with TRBJ1-2; 7 bases are shared with TRBD1. V lost 3 bases, J lost 1 base, and 5 bases stayed unmatched. Germline CDR1 reads PRHDT; CDR2 reads FYEKMQ (reference sequence). The CDR3 loop spans 15 amino acids. Written as DNA, the CDR3 is TGTGCCAGCAGCTTTGCCCGACAGGGTAACTATGGCTACACCTTC. This sequence encodes CASSFARQGNYGYTF.

This clonotype was found a few times. V is TRBV7-2 and J is TRBJ2-5; weak D call: TRBD2 (6 bases). This CDR3 has 17 residues. V was trimmed by 5 bases and J by 4 bases, leaving 23 bases between them. Germline V CDR1 and CDR2: SGHTA, FQGNSA. The CDR3 DNA reads TGTGCCAGCAGCCAAGATCGGTGGTTTCCCGGGGGAGAGACCCAGTACTTC. Its translation: CASSQDRWFPGGETQYF. Filled out from reference TRBV7-2 and TRBJ2-5, the complete variable domain reads GAGVSQSPSNKVTEKGKDVELRCDPISGHTALYWYRQSLGQGLEFLIYFQGNSAPDKSGLPSDRFSAERTGGSVSTLTIQRTQQEDSAVYLCASSQDRWFPGGETQYFGPGTRLLVL.

In the case of this clonotype: Given a much more abundant clone one base away, this may be a read error. The V gene is TRBV5-4, the J gene TRBJ2-7; 13 bases align to TRBD2. The V gene's germline CDR1 is SGHNT and CDR2 YYREEE (reference sequence). The length of the CDR3 is 15 residues. The V and J ends lost 3 bases and 2 bases, in that order; junction bases with no gene match: 2. The CDR3 here is CASSYGTSGAYEQYF. In DNA, the CDR3 is TGTGCCAGCAGCTACGGGACTAGCGGGGCCTACGAGCAGTACTTC.

In this sample, this clonotype turned up many times. The chain joins TRBV6-6 to TRBJ1-1, with no clear D. Germline-derived CDR1 and CDR2 are MNHNY and SVGAGI (reference sequence). CDR3 length: 17 residues. V dropped 5 bases and J dropped 7 bases, with 26 bases sitting between them. CDR3 protein: CASSPPVVGRRTDEAFF. The CDR3, as DNA: TGTGCCAGCAGTCCCCCAGTGGTAGGCCGTCGAACAGATGAAGCTTTCTTT.

This clonotype was recorded at least ten times. The chain employs TRBV2 and TRBJ1-5, with 8 bases matching TRBD1. The V gene end was trimmed by 2 bases and the J gene end by 5 bases; junction bases not matched to a gene: 5. From germline, CDR1 is SNHLY and CDR2 FYNNEI. The CDR3 is 15 amino acids. The chain's CDR3 is CASSEQGAQHQPQHF. In DNA form, the CDR3 reads TGTGCCAGCAGTGAACAGGGGGCGCAGCATCAGCCCCAGCATTTT.

This clonotype came up a few times. V and J are TRBV7-9 and TRBJ1-1; D is perhaps TRBD1 (6 bases). The germline V gene encodes CDR1 SEHNR and CDR2 FQNEAQ (reference sequence). Trimming pared 4 bases from V and 5 bases from J, leaving 17 bases between. This CDR3 has 15 residues. CDR3 residues: CASSSLQGRGTEAFF. The DNA of the CDR3 is TGTGCCAGCAGCTCCCTACAGGGAAGGGGTACTGAAGCTTTCTTT.

This clonotype came up many times. This chain joins TRBV9 and TRBJ2-7, with D possibly being TRBD2 (6 bases). V was clipped by 4 bases and J by 7 bases, with 9 bases between them. CDR1 and CDR2 (germline): SGDLS, YYNGEE. This CDR3 region has 11 residues. CDR3 coding DNA: TGTGCCAGCAGCCACGGAGGGGAGCAGTACTTC. This translates into CASSHGGEQYF.

This rearrangement joins TRBV7-2 to TRBJ1-5; D remains unclear. The CDR3 consists of 13 residues. CDR1 SGHTA and CDR2 FQGNSA come from the germline V gene. V was clipped by 11 bases and J by 3 bases, with 14 bases between them. The CDR3 loop is CAWGRADNQPQHF. The CDR3 DNA sequence: TGTGCCTGGGGAAGGGCAGACAATCAGCCCCAGCATTTT.

In its sample, this clonotype was seen a few times. V and J are TRBV7-9 and TRBJ2-5, with D possibly matching TRBD2 (7 bases). This CDR3 has 16 residues. Looked up from germline, CDR1 is SEHNR and CDR2 is FQNEAQ (reference sequence). The V end lost 0 bases, the J end lost 2 bases, and 13 bases lay between the germline ends. The CDR3 protein is CASSLADRGAQETQYF. CDR3 sequence (DNA): TGTGCCAGCAGCTTAGCGGATCGGGGGGCTCAAGAGACCCAGTACTTC.

This clonotype appeared a few times. This chain joins TRBV5-6 and TRBJ2-7; perhaps TRBD1 as D (6 bases). The CDR3 covers 14 residues. V was clipped by 6 bases and J by 5 bases, with 18 bases between them. Germline lookup yields CDR1 SGHDT and CDR2 YYEEEE. The CDR3 protein is CASNLQGNDHEQYF. CDR3 sequence (DNA): TGTGCCAGCAACCTACAGGGAAATGATCACGAGCAGTACTTC.

This clonotype occurred many times. This rearrangement joins TRBV25-1 to TRBJ1-3; TRBD1 is a possible D gene (5 bases). Germline V lookup: CDR1 MGHDK, CDR2 SYGVNS. Trimming shortened V by 3 bases and J by 0 bases, and 9 bases separated the two germline ends. The CDR3 spans 15 residues. The CDR3 here is CASSDWQGSGNTIYF. The CDR3 nucleotides read TGTGCCAGCAGTGATTGGCAGGGCTCTGGAAACACCATATATTTT.

The rearrangement uses TRBV2 and TRBJ1-1; TRBD1 agrees at 7 bases. From germline, CDR1 is SNHLY and CDR2 FYNNEI. The V and J ends lost 6 bases and 0 bases, in that order; junction bases with no gene match: 10. The CDR3 loop spans 16 amino acids. The CDR3 loop reads CASSLTRTGLNTEAFF. The CDR3 DNA reads TGTGCCAGCAGCCTCACGAGGACAGGACTGAACACTGAAGCTTTCTTT.

In regard to this clonotype: It may be a read error: a sequence one base away is much more abundant. No conserved phenylalanine or tryptophan ends this CDR3, so it is likely a read error. The J gene is TRBJ1-2, the V gene TRBV7-6; 9 bases map to TRBD1. Trimming removed 5 bases from V and 4 bases from J; junction bases left unmatched: 8. CDR3 length: 15 amino acids. CDR1 and CDR2 from the germline V gene are SGHVS and FNYEAQ. CDR3 DNA sequence: TGTGCCAGCAGCAACGGACAGGGGAGTATCTATGGCTACACCTTA. This sequence encodes CASSNGQGSIYGYTL.

This clonotype was observed at least ten times. The V and J genes are TRBV24-1 and TRBJ1-5; no clear D gene. CDR1 is KGHDR, CDR2 SFDVKD, per germline. The CDR3 runs 12 residues. The germline V and J ends were trimmed by 5 bases and 7 bases, with 8 bases remaining between them. The CDR3 coding sequence is TGTGCCACCAGTGTGGAGGGCCAGCCCCAGCATTTT. Its translation: CATSVEGQPQHF.

This clonotype was recorded many times. The chain employs TRBV20-1 and TRBJ2-7, with a tentative D call TRBD2 (5 bases). V lost 1 base to trimming and J lost 1 base, with 11 bases between them. Germline lookup yields CDR1 DFQATT and CDR2 SNEGSKA (reference sequence). The CDR3 is 14 amino acids. The CDR3 reads CSARGRTPSYEQYF. CDR3 coding DNA: TGCAGTGCTAGAGGACGGACTCCATCCTACGAGCAGTACTTC.

The chain has TRBV5-5 and TRBJ1-6, with a tentative D call TRBD1 (5 bases). V gave up 3 bases and J gave up 7 bases, with 17 bases separating them. Germline loops: CDR1 SGHKS, CDR2 YYEKEE (reference sequence). The CDR3 is made up of 16 amino acids. The CDR3 coding sequence is TGTGCCAGCAGCTGGGGACGAGGAGGGTCAAATTCACCCCTCCACTTT. Residues: CASSWGRGGSNSPLHF.

This clonotype was recorded at least ten times. The chain combines TRBV2 with TRBJ2-7, with TRBD2 matching over 9 bases. CDR3 length: 15 amino acids. Germline trimming cut 8 bases from V and 6 bases from J; bases unmatched to any gene: 14. Germline V gene lookup returns CDR1 SNHLY and CDR2 FYNNEI. The chain's CDR3 is CASEQSGRFNGEQYF. CDR3 in DNA: TGTGCCAGCGAGCAAAGCGGGAGGTTTAACGGCGAGCAGTACTTC. Drawing the rest from reference TRBV2 and TRBJ2-7, the complete variable domain is EPEVTQTPSHQVTQMGQEVILRCVPISNHLYFYWYRQILGQKVEFLVSFYNNEISEKSEIFDDQFSVERPDGSNFTLKIRSTKLEDSAMYFCASEQSGRFNGEQYFGPGTRLTVT.

This clonotype was recorded a few times. Compared with germline, one end of the junction differs, possibly owing to a read error. This chain uses TRBV10-3 with TRBJ2-5, with D maybe TRBD2 (6 bases). Germline CDR1 ENHRY, CDR2 SYGVKD. The CDR3 consists of 16 residues. CDR3 loop: CASSGLANFLQETQYF. The CDR3 bases are TGTGCCAGCAGTGGGCTAGCGAATTTTTTACAAGAGACCCAGTACTTC.

This clonotype was recorded a few times. This chain links TRBV4-1 with TRBJ1-2, with 7 bases that match TRBD1. The V gene end was trimmed by 1 base and the J gene end by 7 bases; junction bases not matched to a gene: 6. The CDR3 length is 14 residues. The germline gives CDR1 MGHRA, CDR2 YSYEKL. The CDR3: CASSQVGRGFGYTF. DNA of the CDR3: TGCGCCAGCAGCCAAGTGGGCAGGGGGTTTGGCTACACCTTC.

The V call is TRBV25-1, the J call TRBJ2-5, with D maybe TRBD1 (6 bases). Germline V gene sequence: CDR1 MGHDK, CDR2 SYGVNS. The CDR3 runs 16 residues. Trimming left V 4 bases short and J 1 base short, with 16 bases between. CDR3 region: CASSALPTGPQETQYF. As DNA, the CDR3 is TGTGCCAGCAGTGCTCTTCCCACAGGGCCCCAAGAGACCCAGTACTTC. Based on the CDR3 plus reference TRBV25-1 and TRBJ2-5, the full variable domain is EADIYQTPRYLVIGTGKKITLECSQTMGHDKMYWYQQDPGMELHLIHYSYGVNSTEKGDLSSESTVSRIRTEHFPLTLESARPSHTSQYLCASSALPTGPQETQYFGPGTRLLVL.